The 32 T cell receptor beta chains below come from one sample, sequenced in a study of cytotoxic CD8 clonotypes in ibrutinib-treated CLL. Using immunoSEQ multiplex PCR, the repertoire was profiled, and TCRdb retains in-frame clones only, with some absent. The data hold around 70,000 clones, with around nine tenths observed a single time. This specimen consisted of PBMCs, obtained after 12 months of ibrutinib treatment. These receptors came from a human donor with chronic lymphocytic leukemia.

The chain carries TRBV6-6 and TRBJ2-7; TRBD1 matches at 7 bases. The germline gives CDR1 MNHNY, CDR2 SVGAGI (reference sequence). V was pared by 6 bases and J by 4 bases, with 6 bases of the junction left unmatched. This CDR3 has 13 amino acids. CDR3 protein: CASSWDRIYEQYF. CDR3 nucleotide sequence: TGTGCCAGCAGCTGGGACAGAATTTACGAGCAGTACTTC.

V usage is TRBV11-3 and J usage is TRBJ2-2; no clear D. Germline V gene data show CDR1 as SGHNT and CDR2 as YENEEA. Trimming removed 5 bases at V and 5 bases at J, with 15 bases between. The CDR3 spans 15 residues. The CDR3 DNA reads TGTGCCAGCAGCCCCCGTACAGTATCTACCGGGGAGCTGTTTTTT. This gives the protein CASSPRTVSTGELFF.

This chain uses TRBV6-1 with TRBJ2-7; TRBD2 agrees at 8 bases. This CDR3 comprises 15 residues. The ends lost 0 bases at V and 7 bases at J; junction bases unmatched: 8. From germline, CDR1 is MNHNS and CDR2 SASEGT. The CDR3, as DNA: TGTGCCAGCAGTGAAGCTTCCGGGGGGGTCTGGGAGCAGTACTTC. Amino acids: CASSEASGGVWEQYF.

J is TRBJ1-1 and V is TRBV18; D uncertain. The CDR3 extends over 13 amino acids. In germline, CDR1 is KGHSH, CDR2 LQKENI. V lost 1 base to trimming and J lost 5 bases, with 8 bases between them. CDR3 nucleotides: TGTGCCAGCTCACCACTTGGAACGACTGAAGCTTTCTTT. This gives the protein CASSPLGTTEAFF.

V usage is TRBV6-1 and J usage is TRBJ2-1; D possibly matches TRBD1 or TRBD2 (6 bases each). CDR1 is MNHNS, CDR2 SASEGT, per germline. The CDR3 runs to 13 residues. V was shortened by 7 bases and J by 4 bases, with 11 bases between the two germline ends. DNA for the CDR3: TGTGCCAGCACCCCGGGGGCTTACAATGAGCAGTTCTTC. Amino acids: CASTPGAYNEQFF.

The V gene is TRBV10-2, the J gene TRBJ1-2, with 8 bases that match TRBD1. Germline V gene data show CDR1 as WSHSY and CDR2 as SAAADI. The CDR3 totals 14 residues. J lost 0 bases, V lost 10 bases, and 7 bases had no gene match. CDR3 coding DNA: TGCGCCACCGGGACAGGTCCCTCTAACTATGGCTACACCTTC. Translating it yields CATGTGPSNYGYTF.

The genes are TRBV2 and TRBJ1-6; D gene uncertain. The CDR3 spans 12 residues. V was clipped by 7 bases and J by 8 bases, with 9 bases between them. The germline gives CDR1 SNHLY, CDR2 FYNNEI. The CDR3 nucleotides are TGTGCCAGCACTTTCCTCGATTCACCCCTCCACTTT. This encodes CASTFLDSPLHF.

The genes are TRBV7-3 and TRBJ2-7; D ambiguous. Gene TRBJ2-1 matches the end of the DNA better, so the J call may be wrong. CDR3 length: 15 residues. The germline V gene encodes CDR1 SGHTA and CDR2 FQGTGA. The CDR3 DNA is TGTGCCAGCAGCCCCGATGGGCAAGCATACAATGAGCAGTTCTTC. Its protein is CASSPDGQAYNEQFF.

J is TRBJ2-7 and V is TRBV7-2; the D call may be TRBD1 or TRBD2 (5 bases each). V was clipped by 5 bases and J by 4 bases, with 18 bases between them. CDR3 length equals 15 residues. Looked up from germline, CDR1 is SGHTA and CDR2 is FQGNSA. The CDR3 is CASSVRDGSFYEQYF. In DNA form, the CDR3 reads TGTGCCAGCAGCGTCCGGGACGGGTCTTTTTACGAGCAGTACTTC.

The rearrangement joins TRBV21-1 to TRBJ1-5. TRBV21-1 is a documented pseudogene. The CDR3 extends over 14 amino acids. The CDR3 bases are TGTGCCAGCAGCAACGCCGACCCGAATCAGCCCCAGCATTTT. It yields the protein CASSNADPNQPQHF.

This clone was seen only once. The chain uses TRBV19 and TRBJ2-1, with 14 bases lining up with TRBD2. The CDR3 is made up of 18 amino acids. CDR1 is LNHDA, CDR2 SQIVND, per germline (reference sequence). V shed 6 bases and J 6 bases; nucleotides not matched to a gene: 13. CDR3 in DNA: TGTGCCAGTAGGTCGGGACTAGCGGGAGAGTATTATGTCAATGAGCAGTTCTTC. It yields the protein CASRSGLAGEYYVNEQFF.

This sequence joins TRBV7-2 and TRBJ1-5; a weak D match, TRBD1 (5 bases). CDR3 size: 14 residues. CDR1 and CDR2 from the germline V gene are SGHTA and FQGNSA. V lost 2 bases and J 9 bases, leaving 14 bases between the germline ends. CDR3: CASSLFLRDPPQHF. The CDR3 bases are TGTGCCAGCAGCTTATTTCTCAGGGATCCGCCCCAGCATTTT.

The table lists this clone with a count of one. The genes are TRBV19 and TRBJ2-1, with a tentative D call TRBD2 (7 bases). The CDR3 sequence is 14 residues long. Germline CDR1 and CDR2: LNHDA and SQIVND (reference sequence). V lost 3 bases, J lost 8 bases, and 14 bases lay in between. For the CDR3, the DNA is TGTGCCAGTAGTATGGCGGGGGCTCGGGATGAGCAGTTCTTC. This translates into CASSMAGARDEQFF.

The rearrangement joins TRBV6-5 to TRBJ2-6, with D possibly TRBD1 on 5 matching bases. Germline V gene lookup returns CDR1 MNHEY and CDR2 SVGAGI. The V and J ends lost 2 bases and 10 bases respectively, with 6 bases between them. CDR3 length equals 12 residues. CDR3 protein: CASSYRGNVLTF. The CDR3 nucleotides read TGTGCCAGCAGTTACAGGGGTAACGTCCTGACTTTC.

Here the CDR3 reads CASSLAPGSGPYNEQFF. For the CDR3, the DNA is TGTGCCAGCAGCCTCGCCCCGGGTAGCGGACCTTACAATGAGCAGTTCTTC. This chain links TRBV4-2 with TRBJ2-1, with a weak D call TRBD2 (6 bases). This CDR3 comprises 17 residues. Trimming cost V 4 bases and J 4 bases, with 20 bases left between them. Per the germline V gene, CDR1 is LGHNA and CDR2 is YNFKEQ.

The V and J genes are TRBV5-1 and TRBJ1-1; D is perhaps TRBD1 (6 bases). V was shortened by 4 bases and J by 3 bases, with 16 bases between the two germline ends. The CDR3 spans 15 residues. CDR1 and CDR2 (germline): SGHRS, YFSETQ. CDR3 coding DNA: TGCGCCAGCAGCCCGGGGGCCTTGGCGGACACTGAAGCTTTCTTT. It is translated as CASSPGALADTEAFF.

CDR3 loop: CASSEASAGGYEQYF. CDR3 nucleotide sequence: TGTGCCAGCAGTGAAGCTTCAGCGGGGGGCTACGAGCAGTACTTC. This sequence joins TRBV6-1 and TRBJ2-7, with 9 bases fitting TRBD2. The CDR3 sequence is 15 residues long. Per germline, CDR1 MNHNS and CDR2 SASEGT. Trimming took 0 bases from V and 3 from J; bases not matched to a gene: 3.

The V call is TRBV27, the J call TRBJ2-7, with a weak D call TRBD1 (5 bases). Deletions cut 3 bases from V and 7 bases from J, with 13 bases between. Germline lookup yields CDR1 MNHEY and CDR2 SMNVEV (reference sequence). This CDR3 region has 13 residues. The CDR3 DNA sequence: TGTGCCAGCAGTTTGAATTGGGCAGGGGAGCAGTACTTC. Protein product: CASSLNWAGEQYF.

In DNA, the CDR3 is TGTGCCAGCAGCTTCGGGGCTAGCGGGAACACCGGGGAGCTGTTTTTT. It codes for CASSFGASGNTGELFF. The chain has TRBV11-3 and TRBJ2-2, with 7 bases lining up with TRBD2. Germline V gene lookup returns CDR1 SGHNT and CDR2 YENEEA. With V trimmed by 3 bases and J by 1 base, 5 bases remained unmatched. The CDR3 runs 16 residues.

The V and J genes are TRBV18 and TRBJ2-7; D is unresolved. Trimming left V 3 bases short and J 4 bases short, with 22 bases between. The CDR3 spans 17 residues. The germline CDR1 and CDR2 sequences are KGHSH and LQKENI. CDR3 sequence reads: CASSPIPEVSALYEQYF. In DNA, the CDR3 is TGTGCCAGCTCACCTATCCCCGAGGTTTCGGCACTATACGAGCAGTACTTC.

The chain couples TRBV7-2 to TRBJ2-1; D is unclear. Trimming took off 4 bases at V and 0 bases at J, with 19 bases between the two ends. The CDR3 is 18 amino acids. CDR1 SGHTA and CDR2 FQGNSA come from the germline V gene. CDR3: CASSYFRSAPSSYNEQFF. CDR3 nucleotides: TGTGCCAGCAGCTACTTCCGAAGCGCTCCAAGCTCCTACAATGAGCAGTTCTTC.

The chain is built from TRBV5-1 and TRBJ1-3; D ambiguous. This CDR3 has 16 residues. Germline CDR1 SGHRS, CDR2 YFSETQ. Trimming cost V 4 bases and J 2 bases, with 16 bases left between them. Here the CDR3 DNA reads TGCGCCAGCAGCCTGCCGGGCCCTCCAGCTGGAAACACCATATATTTT. It translates to CASSLPGPPAGNTIYF.

The V gene is TRBV12-5, the J gene TRBJ1-5, with a possible D match to TRBD1 (6 bases). Per the germline V gene, CDR1 is LGHNT and CDR2 is FRNRAP. Trimming stripped 2 bases from V and 5 bases from J, with 16 bases between. The CDR3 sequence is 16 residues long. Here the CDR3 reads CASGLISQGWDQPQHF. CDR3 coding DNA: TGTGCTAGTGGTTTGATAAGTCAGGGGTGGGATCAGCCCCAGCATTTT.

The V and J genes are TRBV5-6 and TRBJ2-7; 11 bases agree with TRBD2. Germline V gene lookup returns CDR1 SGHDT and CDR2 YYEEEE. This CDR3 region has 15 residues. Losses at the gene ends were 4 bases for V and 5 bases for J; bases not matched to a gene: 8. The CDR3 bases are TGTGCCAGCAGCGTAATAGCGGGAGGGCGACACGAGCAGTACTTC. Translated, it gives CASSVIAGGRHEQYF.

DNA for the CDR3: TGTGCCAGCAGCTTGGGGGGACAGAGCTCCTACGAGCAGTACTTC. This translates into CASSLGGQSSYEQYF. The V gene is TRBV5-6, the J gene TRBJ2-7, with 7 bases fitting TRBD1. Germline CDR1 and CDR2: SGHDT and YYEEEE. CDR3 length equals 15 residues. With 0 bases clipped from V and 0 bases from J, the junction kept 3 bases outside the gene matches.

The chain employs TRBV4-1 and TRBJ2-2; TRBD2 agrees at 12 bases. V trimming: 8 bases; J trimming: 8 bases; junction bases outside the gene matches: 12. In germline, CDR1 is MGHRA, CDR2 YSYEKL. This CDR3 is built from 16 residues. The chain's CDR3 is CASSPTSGRRQGELFF. For the CDR3, the DNA is TGCGCCAGCTCCCCGACTAGCGGGAGAAGGCAGGGGGAGCTGTTTTTT.

The V and J genes are TRBV2 and TRBJ2-3; 11 nucleotides line up with TRBD2. Germline trimming cut 5 bases from V and 4 bases from J; bases unmatched to any gene: 8. CDR3 length: 16 amino acids. Per the germline V gene, CDR1 is SNHLY and CDR2 is FYNNEI. CDR3: CASSTQLAGDADTQYF. For the CDR3, the DNA is TGTGCCAGCAGTACGCAACTAGCGGGAGACGCAGATACGCAGTATTTT.

J is TRBJ2-3 and V is TRBV2; D unclear. Germline loops: CDR1 SNHLY, CDR2 FYNNEI. The V end was cut by 2 bases, the J end by 6 bases, with 12 bases between. The CDR3 runs 14 residues. The CDR3 DNA is TGTGCCAGCAGTGAACGGACCCAGCTGGATACGCAGTATTTT. This gives the protein CASSERTQLDTQYF.

This clone has a handful of counts. The same CDR3 also results from other DNA sequences found in this sample. The J gene is TRBJ2-2, the V gene TRBV19; possibly TRBD2 for D (5 bases). Trimming took 5 bases from V and 4 from J, leaving 8 bases between them. CDR1 and CDR2 from the germline V gene are LNHDA and SQIVND (reference sequence). The CDR3 is made up of 13 amino acids. The CDR3 spells CASSEGLTGELFF. CDR3 nucleotide sequence: TGTGCCAGTAGTGAGGGTCTCACCGGGGAGCTGTTTTTT.

This chain uses TRBV15 with TRBJ1-5; D is unresolved. V lost 1 base, J lost 3 bases, and 13 bases lay in between. From germline, CDR1 is LNHNV and CDR2 YYDKDF (reference sequence). The CDR3 is 16 residues long. CDR3 residues: CATSRARQPNNQPQHF. CDR3 coding DNA: TGTGCCACCAGCAGAGCGCGCCAGCCGAACAATCAGCCCCAGCATTTT.

V gene TRBV6-5 combines with J gene TRBJ1-5; 9 nucleotides align to TRBD1. The CDR3 is made up of 15 amino acids. Germline CDR1 MNHEY, CDR2 SVGAGI. The V and J ends lost 0 bases and 7 bases, in that order; junction bases with no gene match: 4. CDR3 region: CASSYSGTGHQPQHF. The CDR3 DNA reads TGTGCCAGCAGTTACTCCGGGACAGGGCACCAGCCCCAGCATTTT.

This chain links TRBV29-1 with TRBJ2-3, with 8 bases identical to TRBD1. The V segment lost 8 bases and the J segment 4 bases; nucleotides outside the gene matches: 5. CDR3 length: 12 amino acids. The germline CDR1 and CDR2 sequences are SQVTM and ANQGSEA. This CDR3 reads CSQGAMPDTQYF. The CDR3 bases are TGCAGCCAGGGGGCGATGCCAGATACGCAGTATTTT.